This T cell receptor beta chain came from a study of response to subunit inactivated influenza vaccine. Study-wide results and caveats: Researchers suggested that each seasonal influenza vaccination recruits few new T cells.

This clonotype was counted a few times. The antigen is unknown. TCRdb reprocessed the RT-PCR reads via MiXCR and lists one record per CDR3 protein. The sample contains 650,000 to 800,000 distinct CDR3 sequences, about 15% of which appear only once. The CDR3 loop spans 18 amino acids. The V and J ends lost 3 bases and 2 bases, in that order; junction bases with no gene match: 13. Germline V gives CDR1 MDHEN, CDR2 SYDVKM. The sample here was PBMCs from blood, taken about 14 days before vaccination. The chain couples TRBV28 to TRBJ2-1; 7 bases line up with TRBD2. The receptor was isolated from a man aged 45-60 years who received an inactivated influenza vaccine. CDR3 amino acids: CASSFNRASGSTYNEQFF. For the CDR3, the DNA is TGTGCCAGCAGTTTCAATCGGGCTAGCGGTTCGACCTACAATGAGCAGTTCTTC.